Below are 13 T cell receptor beta chains sequenced from a single sample in a study of OX40 agonist ivuxolimab in advanced cancers. Data came from immunoSEQ multiplex PCR; TCRdb stores just in-frame clones and leaves some out. The sample records about 46,000 clones, over 75% being singletons. The source material was CD4+ or CD8+ T cells sorted from blood, sampled in a trial of the OX40 agonist ivuxolimab. These receptors were taken from an adult with an advanced solid tumor such as melanoma, head and neck, liver or kidney cancer.

The CDR3 nucleotides read TGTGCCAGCAGCTTAGTGATGAACACTGAAGCTTTCTTT. It is translated as CASSLVMNTEAFF. The rearrangement joins TRBV13 to TRBJ1-1; D not resolved. Germline V gives CDR1 PRHDT, CDR2 FYEKMQ (reference sequence). Trimming stripped 1 base from V and 0 bases from J, with 3 bases between. CDR3 size: 13 residues.

The chain links TRBV6-1 to TRBJ1-4, with 7 bases that match TRBD1. V shed 8 bases, J shed 5 bases, and the junction held 11 bases outside the gene matches. The CDR3 totals 15 residues. Germline V gene lookup returns CDR1 MNHNS and CDR2 SASEGT. The CDR3 DNA reads as TGTGCCAGCGGCATAGGGGGCTATGAAAATGAAAAACTGTTTTTT. Translating gives CASGIGGYENEKLFF.

The V gene is TRBV19, the J gene TRBJ2-2, with D maybe TRBD2 (6 bases). Germline lookup yields CDR1 LNHDA and CDR2 SQIVND (reference sequence). Trimming removed 6 bases at V and 5 bases at J, with 16 bases between. The CDR3 consists of 15 residues. DNA for the CDR3: TGTGCCAGTAGCCGGACGGGGGTGGGGACCGGGGAGCTGTTTTTT. This codes for CASSRTGVGTGELFF. Combining the CDR3 with reference TRBV19 and TRBJ2-2 gives the whole variable domain DGGITQSPKYLFRKEGQNVTLSCEQNLNHDAMYWYRQDPGQGLRLIYYSQIVNDFQKGDIAEGYSVSREKKESFPLTVTSAQKNPTAFYLCASSRTGVGTGELFFGEGSRLTVL.

The chain is built from TRBV29-1 and TRBJ2-1, with 9 bases fitting TRBD1. Per germline, CDR1 SQVTM and CDR2 ANQGSEA. V dropped 7 bases and J dropped 8; count of bases not matched to a gene: 9. The CDR3 is 13 residues long. The chain's CDR3 is CSGYRDRDDEQFF. CDR3 nucleotide sequence: TGCAGCGGGTACCGGGACAGGGACGATGAGCAGTTCTTC.

CDR3 protein: CASRALSGTSSEQYF. The CDR3, as DNA: TGTGCCAGCAGAGCATTATCCGGGACTAGTTCCGAGCAGTACTTC. This rearrangement joins TRBV2 to TRBJ2-7; 8 bases match TRBD2. Trimming took 6 bases from V and 6 from J; bases not matched to a gene: 13. In germline, CDR1 is SNHLY, CDR2 FYNNEI. The CDR3 is 15 amino acids.

V and J are TRBV10-2 and TRBJ2-7; D ambiguous. With 3 bases removed from V and 4 bases from J, the gap between germline ends came to 13 bases. In germline, CDR1 is WSHSY, CDR2 SAAADI. This CDR3 contains 14 residues. CDR3 DNA sequence: TGCGCCAGCAGTGACGGCGGTCTTTTATACGAGCAGTACTTC. The encoded protein is CASSDGGLLYEQYF.

V usage is TRBV6-5 and J usage is TRBJ2-3; either TRBD1 or TRBD2 may supply D (6 bases each). V was clipped by 7 bases and J by 3 bases, with 17 bases between them. This CDR3 comprises 15 residues. The V gene's germline CDR1 is MNHEY and CDR2 SVGAGI. CDR3: CASNWGAGFTDTQYF. The CDR3 nucleotides read TGTGCCAGCAATTGGGGGGCGGGTTTTACAGATACGCAGTATTTT.

The chain carries TRBV2 and TRBJ1-2, with D possibly TRBD1 on 6 matching bases. In germline, CDR1 is SNHLY, CDR2 FYNNEI. This CDR3 has 14 residues. V shed 8 bases and J shed 7 bases, with 20 bases lying between them. The CDR3 coding sequence is TGTGCCAGCTATGAGCCCAGGGGATGGAGTGGCTACACCTTC. Protein sequence: CASYEPRGWSGYTF.

The chain links TRBV13 to TRBJ1-1, with D unclear. V lost 8 bases and J lost 3, with 10 bases in between. Germline V gives CDR1 PRHDT, CDR2 FYEKMQ (reference sequence). The CDR3 runs 12 residues. The CDR3 protein is CASGLQDTEAFF. The CDR3 DNA reads as TGTGCCAGCGGACTTCAGGACACTGAAGCTTTCTTT.

This clone was seen only a few times. The chain employs TRBV2 and TRBJ2-5; 9 bases are shared with TRBD2. The V and J ends lost 2 bases and 1 base, in that order; junction bases with no gene match: 5. CDR1 is SNHLY and CDR2 is FYNNEI in the germline V gene. The CDR3 runs to 16 residues. The CDR3 loop is CASSEKTSGLQETQYF. DNA for the CDR3: TGTGCCAGCAGTGAAAAAACTAGCGGGCTCCAAGAGACCCAGTACTTC.

The J gene is TRBJ2-3, the V gene TRBV28, with D tentatively TRBD1 (5 bases). The CDR3 loop spans 15 amino acids. V was clipped by 3 bases and J by 1 base, with 11 bases between them. In germline, CDR1 is MDHEN, CDR2 SYDVKM. The CDR3 DNA sequence: TGTGCCAGCAGTTTGCAGGGTGATGGCACAGATACGCAGTATTTT. This translates into CASSLQGDGTDTQYF.

The J gene is TRBJ2-3, the V gene TRBV10-3; D not certain. The CDR3 covers 12 residues. Looked up from germline, CDR1 is ENHRY and CDR2 is SYGVKD. Trimming pared 3 bases from V and 7 bases from J, leaving 8 bases between. This chain's CDR3 is CAISDGINTQYF. As DNA, the CDR3 is TGTGCCATCAGTGATGGGATAAATACGCAGTATTTT.

The chain joins TRBV6-5 to TRBJ2-7; a possible D gene is TRBD1 (6 bases). Trimming removed 6 bases at V and 3 bases at J, with 12 bases between. CDR1 MNHEY and CDR2 SVGAGI come from the germline V gene. There are 13 residues in the CDR3. The CDR3 DNA reads TGTGCCAGCAGCCCCCCGACAGGCTACGAGCAGTACTTC. Its protein is CASSPPTGYEQYF.